This passage covers 21 T cell receptor beta chains from one sample sequenced in a study of blood T cell repertoires in COVID-19. Using immunoSEQ multiplex PCR, the repertoire was profiled, and TCRdb retains in-frame clones only, with some absent. The profile shows approximately 260,000 clones, around 88% of them singletons. Sequencing used PBMCs or T cells enriched from blood (not recorded which). These receptors were collected from a middle-aged woman with acute COVID-19.

The V gene is TRBV5-4, the J gene TRBJ2-7, with 7 bases aligning to TRBD2. V lost 7 bases to trimming and J lost 3 bases; unmatched junction nucleotides: 13. CDR1 is SGHNT and CDR2 is YYREEE in the germline V gene (reference sequence). The length of the CDR3 is 15 residues. Written as DNA, the CDR3 is TGTGCCAGCTCCCAGGAAGCGGGATCTTTCTACGAGCAGTACTTC. Its translation: CASSQEAGSFYEQYF.

The rearrangement links TRBV7-6 to TRBJ2-5, with TRBD2 identical over 14 bases. V lost 4 bases to trimming and J lost 4 bases; unmatched junction nucleotides: 5. Germline V gene sequence: CDR1 SGHVS, CDR2 FNYEAQ. The CDR3 spans 16 residues. The CDR3 nucleotides are TGTGCCAGCAGCTGGCTGGGACTAGCGGGAGTAGAGACCCAGTACTTC. This translates into CASSWLGLAGVETQYF.

The J gene is TRBJ2-6, the V gene TRBV4-1; 9 bases align to TRBD1. V shed 5 bases and J 2 bases; nucleotides not matched to a gene: 4. The CDR3 extends over 16 amino acids. CDR1 and CDR2 from the germline V gene are MGHRA and YSYEKL. The CDR3 region has the DNA TGCGCCAGCAGCTCGGACAGGGGCCCTGGGGCCAACGTCCTGACTTTC. It is translated as CASSSDRGPGANVLTF.

This chain joins TRBV19 and TRBJ1-4, with no clear D. The V gene's germline CDR1 is LNHDA and CDR2 SQIVND (reference sequence). The CDR3 is 13 amino acids. V was clipped by 6 bases and J by 4 bases, with 9 bases between them. CDR3 amino acids: CASRFQVNEKLFF. CDR3 DNA sequence: TGTGCCAGTAGGTTCCAGGTTAATGAAAAACTGTTTTTT. Filled out from reference TRBV19 and TRBJ1-4, the complete variable domain reads DGGITQSPKYLFRKEGQNVTLSCEQNLNHDAMYWYRQDPGQGLRLIYYSQIVNDFQKGDIAEGYSVSREKKESFPLTVTSAQKNPTAFYLCASRFQVNEKLFFGSGTQLSVL.

The V call is TRBV7-9, the J call TRBJ2-1; 7 nucleotides agree with TRBD1. V shed 2 bases and J 6 bases; nucleotides not matched to a gene: 4. This CDR3 has 14 residues. Per the germline V gene, CDR1 is SEHNR and CDR2 is FQNEAQ (reference sequence). CDR3 sequence reads: CASSLSGQINEQFF. The CDR3 DNA is TGTGCCAGCAGCTTATCGGGACAGATCAATGAGCAGTTCTTC.

The chain has TRBV5-4 and TRBJ1-6; D is perhaps TRBD1 (6 bases). The V end was cut by 2 bases, the J end by 5 bases, with 11 bases between. Germline assignment: CDR1 SGHNT and CDR2 YYREEE (reference sequence). CDR3 length equals 15 residues. CDR3 DNA: TGTGCCAGCAGCTTCCGGACAGAGAATAATTCACCCCTCCACTTT. Residues: CASSFRTENNSPLHF.

The genes are TRBV19 and TRBJ1-6; 9 nucleotides line up with TRBD1. The CDR3 is made up of 20 amino acids. Trimming cost V 4 bases and J 5 bases; bases outside gene matches: 18. The V gene's germline CDR1 is LNHDA and CDR2 SQIVND (reference sequence). The CDR3 bases are TGTGCCAGTAGTACCACTGTGACAGGGGGTAACCCAACAAATAATTCACCCCTCCACTTT. Translation gives CASSTTVTGGNPTNNSPLHF.

V is TRBV6-5 and J is TRBJ2-1, with D possibly matching TRBD2 (5 bases). This CDR3 region has 12 residues. Trimming stripped 8 bases from V and 8 bases from J, with 13 bases between. The germline CDR1 and CDR2 sequences are MNHEY and SVGAGI. In DNA, the CDR3 is TGTGCCAGCTCCTCCCGGCGGGATGAGCAGTTCTTC. Translating gives CASSSRRDEQFF.

The gene calls are TRBV21-1 and TRBJ2-3; no check of the table's D call, TRBD1, against the DNA was made. TRBV21-1 is an annotated pseudogene. This CDR3 has 16 residues. The CDR3 protein is CASSKARQGIRDTQYF. Written as DNA, the CDR3 is TGTGCCAGCAGCAAAGCCCGACAGGGAATCAGAGATACGCAGTATTTT.

The V and J genes are TRBV13 and TRBJ2-1; TRBD2 matches at 7 bases. Trimming cost V 5 bases and J 5 bases; bases outside gene matches: 6. This CDR3 contains 14 residues. Looked up from germline, CDR1 is PRHDT and CDR2 is FYEKMQ (reference sequence). CDR3 in DNA: TGTGCCAGCAGCGAGCGGGACGGAGACAATGAGCAGTTCTTC. Translated, it gives CASSERDGDNEQFF.

The table lists this clone with a count of one. The gene calls are TRBV27 and TRBJ2-2; possible D gene TRBD1, 5 bases. V shed 2 bases and J shed 5 bases, with 9 bases lying between them. Germline assignment: CDR1 MNHEY and CDR2 SMNVEV (reference sequence). The CDR3 has 14 residues. For the CDR3, the DNA is TGTGCCAGCAGTTTACACTCAGGGACCGGGGAGCTGTTTTTT. Translating it yields CASSLHSGTGELFF.

The chain has TRBV7-5 and TRBJ1-5; the DNA was not compared with TRBD1, the D call given in the table. TRBV7-5 is recorded as a pseudogene. The CDR3 is 15 amino acids. CDR3 bases: TGTGTCAGAAGGTCTCTGACAGGGCACAATCAGCCCCAGCATTTT. Translating gives CVRRSLTGHNQPQHF.

This chain links TRBV14 with TRBJ2-1; 7 nucleotides match TRBD2. Germline V gene sequence: CDR1 SGHDN, CDR2 FVKESK. The CDR3 loop spans 16 amino acids. V lost 4 bases and J lost 2; bases outside the gene matches: 8. CDR3 region: CASSRVAGSAYNEQFF. CDR3 bases: TGTGCCAGCAGCCGAGTAGCGGGTTCCGCCTACAATGAGCAGTTCTTC. The whole variable domain, filled in from reference TRBV14 and TRBJ2-1, reads EAGVTQFPSHSVIEKGQTVTLRCDPISGHDNLYWYRRVMGKEIKFLLHFVKESKQDESGMPNNRFLAERTGGTYSTLKVQPAELEDSGVYFCASSRVAGSAYNEQFFGPGTRLTVL.

The chain carries TRBV5-1 and TRBJ2-1, with a possible D match to TRBD2 (6 bases). V lost 5 bases and J 7 bases, leaving 19 bases between the germline ends. There are 15 residues in the CDR3. Germline lookup yields CDR1 SGHRS and CDR2 YFSETQ. CDR3 bases: TGCGCCAGCAGATCGACAGCCCTGGCGGGGAATGAGCAGTTCTTC. Protein product: CASRSTALAGNEQFF.

The rearrangement joins TRBV4-1 to TRBJ1-2, with 7 positions matching TRBD1. This CDR3 is built from 14 residues. Germline lookup yields CDR1 MGHRA and CDR2 YSYEKL. Germline trimming cut 4 bases from V and 4 bases from J; bases unmatched to any gene: 6. The chain's CDR3 is CASSPGTEFYGYTF. In DNA form, the CDR3 reads TGCGCCAGCAGCCCCGGGACAGAGTTCTATGGCTACACCTTC.

This clone was found a few times. For the CDR3, the DNA is TGTGCCAGCAGTGAAGCTTCGGTTAGCGGGGAGCTGTTTTTT. Translating gives CASSEASVSGELFF. The genes are TRBV6-1 and TRBJ2-2; D remains ambiguous. With 0 bases removed from V and 7 bases from J, the gap between germline ends came to 9 bases. The CDR3 totals 14 residues. Looked up from germline, CDR1 is MNHNS and CDR2 is SASEGT.

V usage is TRBV5-8 and J usage is TRBJ2-2, with TRBD1 as a possible D gene (6 bases). CDR3 size: 16 residues. V lost 4 bases to trimming and J lost 0 bases, with 13 bases between them. In germline, CDR1 is SGHTS, CDR2 YDEGEE. The DNA of the CDR3 is TGTGCCAGCAGCGCATACGGGACATCGAACACCGGGGAGCTGTTTTTT. It translates to CASSAYGTSNTGELFF.

CDR3 sequence: CASSYRQNTEAFF. The CDR3 coding sequence is TGTGCCAGCAGCTACAGACAGAACACTGAAGCTTTCTTT. The chain employs TRBV7-9 and TRBJ1-1; D not resolved. Deletions cut 4 bases from V and 1 base from J, with 7 bases between. The CDR3 consists of 13 residues. Germline assignment: CDR1 SEHNR and CDR2 FQNEAQ (reference sequence).

This clone was picked up one time. This sequence joins TRBV19 and TRBJ2-6; D is perhaps TRBD2 (5 bases). CDR3 length equals 16 residues. The V gene's germline CDR1 is LNHDA and CDR2 SQIVND (reference sequence). V was trimmed by 2 bases and J by 0 bases, leaving 8 bases between them. DNA for the CDR3: TGTGCCAGTAGTATATTGGGGAGCTCTGGGGCCAACGTCCTGACTTTC. Its protein is CASSILGSSGANVLTF.

This clone was counted between two and nine times. The V gene is TRBV4-1, the J gene TRBJ1-5, with D possibly TRBD1 on 5 matching bases. V lost 0 bases and J 9 bases, leaving 15 bases between the germline ends. The CDR3 has 15 residues. The germline CDR1 and CDR2 sequences are MGHRA and YSYEKL. DNA for the CDR3: TGCGCCAGCAGCCAAGATGGGCACAGGAGAGGGCCCCAGCATTTT. Residues: CASSQDGHRRGPQHF.

The rearrangement links TRBV11-2 to TRBJ2-1; 14 bases align to TRBD2. The V gene end was trimmed by 8 bases and the J gene end by 14 bases; junction bases not matched to a gene: 8. Germline loops: CDR1 SGHAT, CDR2 FQNNGV. This CDR3 comprises 13 residues. The CDR3 protein is CASRTSGRPREFF. The CDR3 DNA reads TGTGCCAGCCGGACTAGCGGGAGGCCTAGGGAGTTCTTC.